The 14 T cell receptor beta chains below all came from one sample that was sequenced in a study of PD-1 blockade in classical Hodgkin lymphoma. Clones were sequenced by immunoSEQ multiplex PCR, and TCRdb holds only the in-frame ones, with some missing. The table has 80,000 to 100,000 clones, 80% to 90% seen once. Following autologous stem cell transplantation, relapse occurred in every patient, and exposure to brentuximab vedotin varied. Specimen: peripheral blood mononuclear cells (PBMCs), collected before the second cycle of nivolumab. All receptors derive from a human donor with classical Hodgkin lymphoma.

This clone is a singleton in its sample. The V call is TRBV18, the J call TRBJ2-2, with D perhaps matching TRBD1 (6 bases). This CDR3 is built from 14 residues. Trimming pared 1 base from V and 6 bases from J, leaving 9 bases between. The germline CDR1 and CDR2 sequences are KGHSH and LQKENI. This chain's CDR3 is CASSPLKGAGELFF. CDR3 bases: TGTGCCAGCTCACCACTGAAGGGGGCCGGGGAGCTGTTTTTT.

J is TRBJ2-1 and V is TRBV10-3; no definite D call. V was trimmed by 3 bases and J by 6 bases, leaving 9 bases between them. Germline assignment: CDR1 ENHRY and CDR2 SYGVKD. The CDR3 extends over 13 amino acids. The CDR3 protein is CAISDSVGNEQFF. CDR3 DNA: TGTGCCATCAGTGATTCGGTGGGCAATGAGCAGTTCTTC.

CDR3 in DNA: TGTGCCAGCAGTCGGGGGAGGTATCAGCCCCAGCATTTT. Translated, it gives CASSRGRYQPQHF. This chain links TRBV6-5 with TRBJ1-5, with a possible D match to TRBD1 (5 bases). CDR1 is MNHEY, CDR2 SVGAGI, per germline. This CDR3 contains 13 residues. V dropped 5 bases and J dropped 5 bases, with 10 bases sitting between them.

This sequence joins TRBV5-4 and TRBJ1-1; TRBD1 might be the D (6 bases). Germline CDR1 and CDR2: SGHNT and YYREEE (reference sequence). V was trimmed by 3 bases and J by 2 bases, leaving 11 bases between them. This CDR3 has 14 amino acids. CDR3: CASSSQGLNTEAFF. The CDR3, as DNA: TGTGCCAGCAGCTCCCAGGGGCTCAACACTGAAGCTTTCTTT.

The chain employs TRBV28 and TRBJ2-5; D is perhaps TRBD1 (7 bases). From germline, CDR1 is MDHEN and CDR2 SYDVKM. V gave up 1 base and J gave up 6 bases, with 12 bases separating them. The CDR3 sequence is 14 residues long. CDR3 nucleotides: TGTGCCAGCAGTTTATTTCAGGGGGGACAGACCCAGTACTTC. Translation gives CASSLFQGGQTQYF.

This clone has just one count. The CDR3 DNA reads as TGTGCCAGCAGCTTGGATGAGGGAACAGCGGTGCGGTACTTC. Protein: CASSLDEGTAVRYF. The chain joins TRBV5-5 to TRBJ2-7, with a weak D call TRBD2 (5 bases). In germline, CDR1 is SGHKS, CDR2 YYEKEE (reference sequence). V lost 0 bases to trimming and J lost 12 bases, with 19 bases between them. CDR3 length: 14 residues. Full variable domain (rest looked up from reference TRBV5-5 and TRBJ2-7): DAGVTQSPTHLIKTRGQQVTLRCSPISGHKSVSWYQQVLGQGPQFIFQYYEKEERGRGNFPDRFSARQFPNYSSELNVNALLLGDSALYLCASSLDEGTAVRYFGPGTRLTVT.

The rearrangement uses TRBV6-6 and TRBJ2-7; D might be TRBD1 (6 bases). In germline, CDR1 is MNHNY, CDR2 SVGAGI (reference sequence). The CDR3 spans 15 residues. V was shortened by 5 bases and J by 6 bases, with 20 bases between the two germline ends. DNA of the CDR3: TGTGCCAGCAGTCAATCCGGGACACACGGTCCCGAGCAGTACTTC. The encoded protein is CASSQSGTHGPEQYF.

J is TRBJ2-4 and V is TRBV5-3; D is unresolved. TRBV5-3 counts as an open reading frame of uncertain function. The V and J ends lost 0 bases and 5 bases respectively, with 9 bases between them. The CDR3 consists of 14 residues. The CDR3: CARSLARTENIQYF. The DNA for the CDR3 is TGTGCCAGAAGCTTGGCAAGAACGGAAAACATTCAGTACTTC.

This clone came up once. The chain carries TRBV29-1 and TRBJ1-2, with a possible D match to TRBD1 (6 bases). The CDR3 totals 15 residues. Deletions cut 2 bases from V and 3 bases from J, with 16 bases between. The germline gives CDR1 SQVTM, CDR2 ANQGSEA. CDR3 loop: CSVESPTGIYYGYTF. The CDR3, as DNA: TGCAGCGTTGAATCCCCGACAGGCATATACTATGGCTACACCTTC.

J is TRBJ2-5 and V is TRBV28; D could derive from TRBD1 or TRBD2 (6 bases each). The CDR3 is made up of 14 amino acids. Germline V CDR1 and CDR2: MDHEN, SYDVKM. Trimming stripped 4 bases from V and 1 base from J, with 10 bases between. CDR3 protein: CASSSPGAQETQYF. The CDR3 DNA follows: TGTGCCAGCAGTTCCCCGGGGGCCCAAGAGACCCAGTACTTC.

The chain is built from TRBV9 and TRBJ2-5, with 7 nucleotides matching TRBD1. The germline gives CDR1 SGDLS, CDR2 YYNGEE. V gave up 4 bases and J gave up 4 bases; unmatched junction bases: 4. The length of the CDR3 is 13 residues. The CDR3 loop is CASSPQGRETQYF. The CDR3 region has the DNA TGTGCCAGCAGCCCACAGGGGAGAGAGACCCAGTACTTC.

V usage is TRBV10-3 and J usage is TRBJ2-5; 8 bases match TRBD2. The CDR3 spans 14 residues. After removal of 10 bases from V and 6 bases from J, the junction contained 13 bases not matched to a gene. Germline values: CDR1 ENHRY, CDR2 SYGVKD. The CDR3 region has the DNA TGTGCCACCTCTGGGGCGGGAGGTTTGCAGACCCAGTACTTC. This gives the protein CATSGAGGLQTQYF.

This clone was seen once. The chain couples TRBV30 to TRBJ1-4; D is undetermined. The germline gives CDR1 GTSNPN, CDR2 SVGIG (reference sequence). The V end lost 0 bases, the J end lost 7 bases, and 18 bases lay between the germline ends. The CDR3 spans 16 residues. The CDR3 is CAWSVRIGMRSEKLFF. The DNA for the CDR3 is TGTGCCTGGAGTGTTCGAATCGGGATGCGGAGTGAAAAACTGTTTTTT.

This chain links TRBV19 with TRBJ1-1; 9 nucleotides match TRBD1. The V and J ends lost 3 bases and 5 bases, in that order; junction bases with no gene match: 10. The CDR3 is 16 residues long. CDR1 and CDR2 (germline): LNHDA, SQIVND (reference sequence). CDR3: CASSMGQGFGTTEAFF. The CDR3, as DNA: TGTGCCAGTAGTATGGGACAGGGATTCGGGACGACTGAAGCTTTCTTT.